This T cell receptor (beta chain) was identified during a study of cytomegalovirus exposure and HLA in healthy donors. PCR amplification relied on 60 Vbeta primers (plus 13 Jbeta primers). Profiled with immunoSEQ multiplex PCR; TCRdb holds only in-frame clones, not every one. The repertoire includes around 120,000 clones, 55% to 75% of them detected once, and around 1.6% sits in the top ten. This clone occurred a few times. Germline V lookup: CDR1 MNHNY, CDR2 SVGAGI (reference sequence). The CDR3 runs to 13 residues. The V end lost 8 bases, the J end lost 5 bases, and 10 bases lay between the germline ends.

This receptor was obtained from a man younger than 40 in good health and CMV-seropositive. Input material: PBMCs. The chain joins TRBV6-6 to TRBJ1-6; D remains ambiguous. CDR3 sequence (DNA): TGTGCCAGCGAATTGGCAGATAATTCACCCCTCCACTTT. Residues: CASELADNSPLHF.